This T cell receptor (beta chain) appears in the sequencing data of a study of radiation and T cells in renal cell carcinoma. In the study overall: Nephrectomy followed 15 Gy stereotactic body radiation by 4 weeks.

Time point given: blood 2 weeks post-SBRT. Treatment denoted: 15 Gy SBRT to primary tumor, nephrectomy 4 weeks later. This renal cell carcinoma was of the clear cell type. Method: immunoSEQ multiplex PCR; TCRdb's copy keeps in-frame clones and lacks some. The repertoire holds roughly 150,000 clones, with roughly 87% as singletons. Germline CDR1 is SGHDN and CDR2 is FVKESK. The germline V and J ends were trimmed by 0 bases and 3 bases, with 14 bases remaining between them. The CDR3 spans 16 residues. This clone appeared a few times. Its target is not known. Study results and caveats: Pretreatment tumor biopsies were lacking, so baseline clonotypes are unknown. Top tumor clonotypes rose in blood 2 weeks post-radiation, then contracted.

The rearrangement uses TRBV14 and TRBJ1-1; possible D gene TRBD1, 5 bases. The specimen comprised blood, sampled from a patient whose treatment included radiotherapy and nephrectomy. The clonotype originates from a woman aged 45 to 65 with renal cell carcinoma. In nucleotides, the CDR3 is TGTGCCAGCAGCCAAGATCCGAGACAGCAGGACACTGAAGCTTTCTTT. Protein product: CASSQDPRQQDTEAFF.